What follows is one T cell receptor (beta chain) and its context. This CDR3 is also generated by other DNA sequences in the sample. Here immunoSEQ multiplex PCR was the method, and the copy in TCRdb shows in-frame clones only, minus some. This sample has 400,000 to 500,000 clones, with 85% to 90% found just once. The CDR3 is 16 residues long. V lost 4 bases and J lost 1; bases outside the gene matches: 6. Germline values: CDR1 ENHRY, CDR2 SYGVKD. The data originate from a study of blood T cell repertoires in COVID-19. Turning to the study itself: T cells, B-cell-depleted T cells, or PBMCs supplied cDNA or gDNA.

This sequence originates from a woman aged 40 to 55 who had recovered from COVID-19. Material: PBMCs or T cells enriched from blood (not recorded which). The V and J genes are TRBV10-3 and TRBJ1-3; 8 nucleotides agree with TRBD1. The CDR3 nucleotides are TGTGCCATCAGTGGGCCCGGACAGGGTTCTGGAAACACCATATATTTT. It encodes CAISGPGQGSGNTIYF.